This T cell receptor beta chain was recorded in a study of cytomegalovirus exposure and HLA in healthy donors. As for the study in general: According to later analysis, the same platform produced the approximately 130 validation and approximately 630 first-cohort repertoires. Findings of the study overall: The listing of 150 or so TCR beta chains classed them as cytomegalovirus-associated. In a later analysis, first-cohort TCR clusters were found to tend to co-occur in the roughly 120 validation repertoires.

Assay used: immunoSEQ multiplex PCR; TCRdb lists only in-frame clones, some missing. Of more than 300,000 clones detected, 75% to 90% appear once; the ten largest clones hold around 0.84%. Regarding this clone: The antigen is unknown.

The sample was PBMCs. The receptor's source is a woman in her late teens or twenties in good health and CMV-seronegative.

This CDR3 is CASSPSSLYEQYF. The CDR3 region has the DNA TGTGCCAGCAGTCCTTCTAGTCTCTACGAGCAGTACTTC. V gene TRBV6-6 combines with J gene TRBJ2-7; D is uncertain. Germline assignment: CDR1 MNHNY and CDR2 SVGAGI (reference sequence). The length of the CDR3 is 13 residues. V gave up 5 bases and J gave up 3 bases, with 11 bases separating them.